Below, 29 T cell receptor beta chains from the same sample are listed, as sequenced in a study of blood T cell repertoires in COVID-19. Profiled with immunoSEQ multiplex PCR; TCRdb holds only in-frame clones, not every one. The data contain over 200,000 clones, around 80% of them seen just once; the ten biggest clones take up roughly 1.3%. The sample consisted of peripheral blood. All receptors derive from a woman aged 30 to 39 with COVID-19, enrolled during active disease.

As to this clone: Other nucleotide sequences in the sample specify the same CDR3. The J gene is TRBJ2-2, the V gene TRBV19; 9 nucleotides align to TRBD2. Germline V gene sequence: CDR1 LNHDA, CDR2 SQIVND (reference sequence). V lost 1 base, J lost 4 bases, and 4 bases stayed unmatched. The CDR3 sequence is 16 residues long. The CDR3 region is CASSIVGGRGTGELFF. The CDR3 coding sequence is TGTGCCAGTAGTATAGTCGGCGGGAGGGGCACCGGGGAGCTGTTTTTT.

This rearrangement joins TRBV21-1 to TRBJ2-1; the table calls TRBD1, which could not be checked here. TRBV21-1 is a recognized pseudogene. The CDR3 length is 17 residues. CDR3 nucleotides: TGTGCCAGCAGCAAAAGGGGGCTATCCTCCCCTTACAATGAGCAGTTCTTC. This encodes CASSKRGLSSPYNEQFF.

The V and J genes are TRBV27 and TRBJ2-2; possible D gene TRBD2, 5 bases. Germline CDR1 and CDR2: MNHEY and SMNVEV (reference sequence). V lost 2 bases and J 1 base, leaving 17 bases between the germline ends. This CDR3 comprises 18 residues. The CDR3 region is CASSLQRKGGLNTGELFF. For the CDR3, the DNA is TGTGCCAGCAGTTTACAACGGAAGGGCGGGCTGAACACCGGGGAGCTGTTTTTT.

This chain connects TRBV12-5 to TRBJ1-6, with D hard to call. V dropped 2 bases and J dropped 5 bases, with 4 bases sitting between them. The CDR3 is 13 amino acids. CDR1 is LGHNT, CDR2 FRNRAP, per germline. In nucleotides, the CDR3 is TGTGCTAGTGGTTTGCCTGATAATTCACCCCTCCACTTT. This codes for CASGLPDNSPLHF.

The CDR3 region has the DNA TGTGCCAGCAGCTCCAGACAGGTTTTGAACACCATATATTTT. Translated: CASSSRQVLNTIYF. The chain is built from TRBV7-9 and TRBJ1-3, with D possibly TRBD1 on 6 matching bases. V was cut by 4 bases and J by 7 bases, with 14 bases left in between. Germline V gives CDR1 SEHNR, CDR2 FQNEAQ (reference sequence). The CDR3 length is 14 residues.

The J gene is TRBJ2-5, the V gene TRBV27, with TRBD1 matching 9 bases. The CDR3 covers 17 residues. The germline CDR1 and CDR2 sequences are MNHEY and SMNVEV (reference sequence). V lost 3 bases and J lost 4; bases outside the gene matches: 12. As DNA, the CDR3 is TGTGCCAGCAGTTTCGGCAGGGGACAGGGAAGGGGAGAGACCCAGTACTTC. Its protein is CASSFGRGQGRGETQYF.

This chain connects TRBV13 to TRBJ1-2, with 7 bases fitting TRBD1. The V gene end was trimmed by 5 bases and the J gene end by 8 bases; junction bases not matched to a gene: 8. From germline, CDR1 is PRHDT and CDR2 FYEKMQ (reference sequence). CDR3 length: 13 amino acids. The CDR3 DNA reads TGTGCCAGCAGCGCCGACAGGGTCTACGGCTACACCTTC. This codes for CASSADRVYGYTF.

The chain employs TRBV9 and TRBJ1-2; TRBD1 agrees at 7 bases. V lost 0 bases and J lost 1; bases outside the gene matches: 3. Germline assignment: CDR1 SGDLS and CDR2 YYNGEE. The CDR3 runs 15 residues. The CDR3 DNA reads as TGTGCCAGCAGCGTAGGGGACAGCAGTAACTATGGCTACACCTTC. Residues: CASSVGDSSNYGYTF.

The genes are TRBV5-1 and TRBJ2-1; 9 bases are shared with TRBD2. Germline CDR1 reads SGHRS; CDR2 reads YFSETQ. V lost 0 bases to trimming and J lost 8 bases; unmatched junction nucleotides: 6. The CDR3 runs 15 residues. CDR3 bases: TGCGCCAGCAGCTTGGGACTAGCGGAGTGGGATGAGCAGTTCTTC. Amino acid sequence: CASSLGLAEWDEQFF.

The chain employs TRBV30 and TRBJ1-4; D may be TRBD1 (5 bases). V was clipped by 3 bases and J by 16 bases, with 21 bases between them. CDR1 GTSNPN and CDR2 SVGIG come from the germline V gene (reference sequence). This CDR3 is 13 amino acids long. The CDR3 DNA reads as TGTGCCTGGAGCGGAAGGACCAGGGACTCCCCGTTTTTT. Its protein is CAWSGRTRDSPFF.

This clone was recorded only once. The chain combines TRBV4-3 with TRBJ1-1; TRBD1 might be the D (5 bases). V lost 0 bases and J lost 1, with 12 bases in between. This CDR3 has 16 amino acids. Per germline, CDR1 LGHNA and CDR2 YSLEER. In DNA form, the CDR3 reads TGCGCCAGCAGCCAAGATTCTCGGCAGGGGAACACTGAAGCTTTCTTT. Translated: CASSQDSRQGNTEAFF.

The rearrangement joins TRBV2 to TRBJ1-4, with unresolved D. Germline V gene lookup returns CDR1 SNHLY and CDR2 FYNNEI. Deletions cut 4 bases from V and 5 bases from J, with 11 bases between. The CDR3 runs 14 residues. The CDR3 sequence is CASSGLTVNEKLFF. The CDR3 nucleotides read TGTGCCAGCAGTGGCTTAACAGTGAATGAAAAACTGTTTTTT.

The chain employs TRBV6-6 and TRBJ1-6, with D perhaps matching TRBD1 (5 bases). Looked up from germline, CDR1 is MNHNY and CDR2 is SVGAGI (reference sequence). The CDR3 covers 13 residues. V was pared by 9 bases and J by 9 bases, with 15 bases between. As DNA, the CDR3 is TGTGCCAGTGAAGGACAAAATGGTTCACCCCTCCACTTT. Translation gives CASEGQNGSPLHF.

This clone was recorded only once. This sequence joins TRBV13 and TRBJ2-5, with 9 bases that match TRBD2. Germline V lookup: CDR1 PRHDT, CDR2 FYEKMQ (reference sequence). This CDR3 is built from 15 residues. The V gene end was trimmed by 4 bases and the J gene end by 1 base; junction bases not matched to a gene: 4. The CDR3 spells CASSSRLAAQETQYF. In DNA, the CDR3 is TGTGCCAGCAGCTCTCGACTAGCGGCCCAAGAGACCCAGTACTTC.

The chain recombines TRBV30 with TRBJ1-1, with D possibly being TRBD1 (5 bases). With 2 bases removed from V and 2 bases from J, the gap between germline ends came to 9 bases. The V gene's germline CDR1 is GTSNPN and CDR2 SVGIG (reference sequence). The CDR3 is 13 residues long. The CDR3: CAWSRQSNTEAFF. CDR3 nucleotides: TGTGCCTGGAGTCGACAGTCTAACACTGAAGCTTTCTTT. The full variable domain, completed using reference TRBV30 and TRBJ1-1, is SQTIHQWPATLVQPVGSPLSLECTVEGTSNPNLYWYRQAAGRGLQLLFYSVGIGQISSEVPQNLSASRPQDRQFILSSKKLLLSDSGFYLCAWSRQSNTEAFFGQGTRLTVV.

The chain couples TRBV28 to TRBJ1-5; TRBD1 is a possible D gene (6 bases). The germline gives CDR1 MDHEN, CDR2 SYDVKM. V lost 6 bases, J lost 2 bases, and 17 bases lay in between. This CDR3 contains 16 residues. The CDR3 coding sequence is TGTGCCAGCAGCTTGGGGGGGCGCCGGGGCAATCAGCCCCAGCATTTT. This codes for CASSLGGRRGNQPQHF.

This clone was seen a handful of times. The rearrangement uses TRBV2 and TRBJ2-1; TRBD2 matches 8 bases. V lost 8 bases, J lost 1 base, and 7 bases stayed unmatched. The CDR3 consists of 15 residues. The germline CDR1 and CDR2 sequences are SNHLY and FYNNEI. Here the CDR3 DNA reads TGTGCCAGCTTGGAGCGGGAGACATCCTACAATGAGCAGTTCTTC. Translated, it gives CASLERETSYNEQFF.

This chain joins TRBV7-2 and TRBJ2-2; D gene unclear. The CDR3 has 13 amino acids. Looked up from germline, CDR1 is SGHTA and CDR2 is FQGNSA. Trimming stripped 3 bases from V and 13 bases from J, with 15 bases between. The CDR3 nucleotides read TGTGCCAGCAGCTTTTATGACCAGGCAGGGCTGTTTTTT. Its protein product is CASSFYDQAGLFF.

V is TRBV5-4 and J is TRBJ1-2; D is unresolved. The CDR3 is 13 residues long. Per germline, CDR1 SGHNT and CDR2 YYREEE (reference sequence). The V gene lost 1 base and the J gene lost 7 bases, with 11 bases spanning the gap. For the CDR3, the DNA is TGTGCCAGCAGCTTGACTGCTGGAGCTGGCTACACCTTC. This translates into CASSLTAGAGYTF.

V is TRBV9 and J is TRBJ1-1, with D perhaps matching TRBD1 (6 bases). The CDR3 is made up of 14 amino acids. Between the trimmed V and J ends, which lost 3 bases and 4 bases, there was a span of 13 bases. Germline CDR1 reads SGDLS; CDR2 reads YYNGEE. CDR3 coding DNA: TGTGCCAGCAGCGGGGGAGGGGGTGTCACTGAAGCTTTCTTT. It codes for CASSGGGGVTEAFF.

This clone was seen only a few times. J is TRBJ1-4 and V is TRBV4-1; possible D gene TRBD1, 6 bases. The CDR3 covers 14 residues. Germline V gene sequence: CDR1 MGHRA, CDR2 YSYEKL. The V and J ends lost 4 bases and 5 bases respectively, with 11 bases between them. Here the CDR3 reads CASSRGQTNEKLFF. Written as DNA, the CDR3 is TGCGCCAGCAGCCGCGGACAGACCAATGAAAAACTGTTTTTT.

The genes are TRBV5-1 and TRBJ2-1; 11 bases match TRBD1. This CDR3 has 15 residues. V shed 7 bases and J 4 bases; nucleotides not matched to a gene: 7. The germline V gene has CDR1 SGHRS and CDR2 YFSETQ. CDR3 loop: CASASGTGGYNEQFF. CDR3 bases: TGCGCCAGCGCCTCCGGGACAGGGGGTTACAATGAGCAGTTCTTC.

The chain is built from TRBV6-5 and TRBJ1-1; D might be TRBD1 (6 bases). V was clipped by 5 bases and J by 0 bases, with 13 bases between them. CDR3 length: 15 residues. The germline V gene encodes CDR1 MNHEY and CDR2 SVGAGI. CDR3 sequence reads: CASSRQAVLNTEAFF. In DNA form, the CDR3 reads TGTGCCAGCAGTCGACAGGCCGTCTTGAACACTGAAGCTTTCTTT.

This clone was detected a few times. The chain joins TRBV10-3 to TRBJ2-2, with 7 bases aligning to TRBD2. After removal of 10 bases from V and 0 bases from J, the junction contained 8 bases not matched to a gene. There are 15 residues in the CDR3. The germline gives CDR1 ENHRY, CDR2 SYGVKD. The CDR3 bases are TGTGCCACCCTTTCGACTAGCACGAACACCGGGGAGCTGTTTTTT. Its protein is CATLSTSTNTGELFF.

This chain links TRBV27 with TRBJ2-7, with TRBD1 identical over 8 bases. The CDR3 sequence is 16 residues long. V shed 5 bases and J 7 bases; nucleotides not matched to a gene: 16. The germline V gene has CDR1 MNHEY and CDR2 SMNVEV (reference sequence). CDR3 sequence: CASSPPPRQGAREQYF. The CDR3 bases are TGTGCCAGCAGTCCCCCCCCTAGGCAGGGGGCGAGGGAGCAGTACTTC.

This chain uses TRBV7-9 with TRBJ1-1; D gene ambiguous. Germline V gene data show CDR1 as SEHNR and CDR2 as FQNEAQ (reference sequence). V lost 6 bases to trimming and J lost 1 base, with 15 bases between them. The CDR3 is 15 residues long. In nucleotides, the CDR3 is TGTGCCAGCAGACAAATTGCGGGCAGGAACACTGAAGCTTTCTTT. It specifies CASRQIAGRNTEAFF.

The gene calls are TRBV3-1 (or the pseudogene TRBV3-2) and TRBJ2-2; D call uncertain. Trimming took 2 bases from V and 1 from J, leaving 8 bases between them. The CDR3 sequence is 15 residues long. Germline values: CDR1 LGHDT, CDR2 YNNKEL (reference sequence). CDR3 sequence: CASSQLGGNTGELFF. The CDR3, as DNA: TGTGCCAGCAGCCAACTCGGCGGGAACACCGGGGAGCTGTTTTTT.

This chain connects TRBV28 to TRBJ2-2, with 8 bases identical to TRBD2. CDR1 is MDHEN and CDR2 is SYDVKM in the germline V gene. The CDR3 has 15 amino acids. Losses at the gene ends were 3 bases for V and 7 bases for J; bases not matched to a gene: 7. The CDR3 reads CASSLLAGGNGELFF. Here the CDR3 DNA reads TGTGCCAGCAGTTTGTTGGCGGGGGGCAACGGGGAGCTGTTTTTT.

CDR3 coding DNA: TGTGCCAGCAGTTTATGGGAACAGGGCACAGATACGCAGTATTTT. Its translation is CASSLWEQGTDTQYF. The J gene is TRBJ2-3, the V gene TRBV9; tentative D call: TRBD1 (5 bases). The CDR3 runs to 15 residues. From germline, CDR1 is SGDLS and CDR2 YYNGEE. Trimming took 5 bases from V and 1 from J, leaving 14 bases between them.